The 3 T cell receptor beta chains reported below all come from one sample, sequenced in a study of quantifying T cell responses using KT2 cells. Study at large: RNA was reverse transcribed with TCR alpha and beta constant-region primers.

An oligo carrying a UMI was ligated to the cDNA 3' end. An equimolar mix of RC1.1 and RC1.2 primed the beta chain across TRBC1 and TRBC2. TCRdb re-called the UMI-ligation and nested PCR reads through MiXCR, storing one row per CDR3 protein. The sample records about 53,000 distinct CDR3 sequences, around 12% being singletons. Sequenced material: PBMCs spiked with cells of the T cell clone KT2. The receptors stem from a human donor.

In this sample, this clonotype turned up many times. This chain uses TRBV6-1 with TRBJ2-5; TRBD2 aligns across 9 bases. The J segment lost 4 bases and the V segment lost 3 bases, leaving 9 bases of the junction unmatched. Germline V gene sequence: CDR1 MNHNS, CDR2 SASEGT. This CDR3 region has 16 residues. The CDR3: CASSDGSGSGRETQYF. For the CDR3, the DNA is TGTGCCAGCAGTGATGGTAGCGGGAGCGGAAGAGAGACCCAGTACTTC.

This clonotype was observed at least ten times. The chain joins TRBV29-1 to TRBJ2-4, with unresolved D. This CDR3 is 15 amino acids long. Deletions cut 2 bases from V and 0 bases from J, with 11 bases between. Germline CDR1 and CDR2: SQVTM and ANQGSEA. CDR3 sequence (DNA): TGCAGCGTTGAATACAGAGCGCTAGCCAAAAACATTCAGTACTTC. It yields the protein CSVEYRALAKNIQYF.

The V gene is TRBV6-5, the J gene TRBJ2-3; 11 positions match TRBD2. The CDR3 runs 17 residues. J gave up 7 bases and V 0 bases, and 9 bases lay outside the gene matches. The germline CDR1 and CDR2 sequences are MNHEY and SVGAGI. This CDR3 is CASSYSVTSGVSNTQYF. The DNA of the CDR3 is TGTGCCAGCAGTTACTCCGTGACTAGCGGGGTATCTAATACGCAGTATTTT.